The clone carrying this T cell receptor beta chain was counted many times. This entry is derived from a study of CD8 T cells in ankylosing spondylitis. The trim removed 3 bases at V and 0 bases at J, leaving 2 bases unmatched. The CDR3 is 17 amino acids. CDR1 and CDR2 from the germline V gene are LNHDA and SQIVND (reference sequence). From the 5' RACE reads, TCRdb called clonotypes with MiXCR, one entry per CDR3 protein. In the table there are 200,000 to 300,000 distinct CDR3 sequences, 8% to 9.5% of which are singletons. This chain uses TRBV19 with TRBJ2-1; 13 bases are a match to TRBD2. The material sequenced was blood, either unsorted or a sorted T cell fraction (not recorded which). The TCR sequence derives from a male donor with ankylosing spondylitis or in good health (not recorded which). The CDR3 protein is CASSIGLAGASYNEQFF. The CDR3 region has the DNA TGTGCCAGTAGTATCGGACTAGCGGGGGCCTCCTACAATGAGCAGTTCTTC.